Listed here is a single TCR beta chain. This receptor's antigen is unknown. No base qualities exist here, and no much larger clone lies one base off it. Each collaborating institution followed its own protocols to collect whole blood in K2EDTA tubes. For TCRbeta analysis, collaborators shipped samples in one of three forms: frozen whole blood, isolated PBMCs, or DNA extracted from either of those sample types. These data belong to a study of blood T cell repertoires in COVID-19 (TCRdb year 2020). Concerning the study at large: Samples from collaborators originated in the United States, Italy and Spain and spanned both the acute and convalescent phases of COVID-19. The prospective study material was composed of cDNA or gDNA derived from T cells, B-cell-depleted T cells, or PBMCs. Deeply sampled blood TCRbeta repertoires from subjects exposed to, actively infected with, or recovered from COVID-19 were included in the dataset. The repertoires were made available in a free public database intended to serve as a resource for research on the immune response to SARS-CoV-2. The samples were drawn from the first 160 participants of the ongoing ImmuneRACE study and from roughly 1,300 subjects provided by 6 global collaborators. Nearly every sample came with metadata listing a de-identified subject ID, COVID-19 status, age in years and sex. Where HLA class I and class II types were available, the types were taken from metadata supplied by the sample provider, not from assay-based typing.

The CDR3 goes from the cysteine to the phenylalanine over 11 residues. CDR3 DNA only is kept here, 33 bases in frame from base 1. From a lookup of the germline V gene, CDR1 and CDR2 are SQVTM and ANQGSEA. V and J lose 4 bases and 8 bases, and a span of 8 bases separates them. The immunoSEQ Assay, a bias-controlled multiplex PCR, was used to amplify TCRbeta CDR3 regions from genomic DNA. As for the authors' bioinformatics: The number of nucleated cells in each sample was estimated by amplification of reference gene primers within the assay. To quantify the absolute abundance of each unique TCRbeta CDR3 rearrangement, sequence reads were collapsed and filtered. For each sample, productive Simpson clonality was calculated as the square root of Simpson's diversity index across productive rearrangements. This is the immuneACCESS table as TCRdb keeps it, with only in-frame sequences that have V and J called. A part of the clones is gone; compared with another copy, unresolved V genes explain less than half, and the rest is unexplained. V, J and clone size are those of that table, while D and trimming were read from the DNA. Present in this sample are 150,000 or so clones, 87% of which were seen just once. The biggest ten clones account for under 7.5% of the sample.

Results and caveats for the whole study, not just this receptor: How much clinical and demographic metadata was included differed by source and by participant, and the metadata was provided uncurated.

The source is a man older than 75 with acute or convalescent COVID-19. The sequence links TRBV29-1 to TRBJ1-4; TRBD1 is perhaps the D gene, given 5 matching bases. The sequenced sample was peripheral blood. The bases read TGCAGCGTTGTTCACAGGGAAAAACTGTTTTTT. The resulting protein is CSVVHREKLFF.